This T cell receptor beta chain was sequenced in a study of cytomegalovirus exposure and HLA in healthy donors. 13 Jbeta primers and 60 Vbeta primers were used for the PCR. Here immunoSEQ multiplex PCR was the method, and the copy in TCRdb shows in-frame clones only, minus some. The table records roughly 160,000 clones, about 80% of them present only once. Germline CDR1 reads SGHDT; CDR2 reads YYEEEE. The V and J ends lost 0 bases and 6 bases respectively, with 7 bases between them. The CDR3 runs to 13 residues. General observations from the study: Cytomegalovirus-associated TCR beta chains were listed, numbering some 170. In an earlier analysis, in roughly 580 donors, most V segments appeared productive either ~87% or ~30% of the time. Within a later analysis, the majority of CMV-associated TCR beta chains appeared HLA-restricted. As a later analysis showed, several of the most significant clusters appeared to be linked to common viral pathogens.

As for this clone: Its target is not known. Additional DNA sequences in this sample encode the identical CDR3.

The receptor's source is a man aged 40-50 years in good health and CMV-seronegative. Sequencing used PBMCs. This chain connects TRBV5-6 to TRBJ2-1; D is unclear. For the CDR3, the DNA is TGTGCCAGCAGCTTGGGGCAGCGCAATGAGCAGTTCTTC. Amino acids: CASSLGQRNEQFF.